The rows below give T cell receptor beta chains drawn from one sample of a study of radiotherapy plus CTLA-4 blockade in lung cancer. TCRdb keeps only in-frame clones here, not all; method: immunoSEQ multiplex PCR. The profile shows approximately 70,000 clones, roughly four fifths of them singletons. The specimen comprised peripheral blood, sampled from a patient treated with radiotherapy plus ipilimumab. The receptors originated from a human donor with non-small cell lung cancer whose response to radiotherapy plus ipilimumab could not be evaluated. Some clones in this sample may be carry-over from other donors' samples. CDR3s include the opening cysteine and the closing phenylalanine or tryptophan. D genes are given only for firm matches. Size is stated for part of the rows, as once, few or many counts, or as a class when the clone is expanded.

CDR3	DNA	size	D	V	J
CASSLEGWDTQYF	TGTGCCAGCAGCTTAGAGGGGTGGGATACGCAGTATTTT	-	-	TRBV7-9	TRBJ2-3
CASSFYDQPQHF	TGTGCCAGCAGTTTTTATGATCAGCCCCAGCATTTT	-	-	TRBV6-6	TRBJ1-5
CASSLSAGTGNYGYTF	TGCGCCAGCAGCCTATCCGCCGGGACAGGGAACTATGGCTACACCTTC	few	TRBD1	TRBV4-3	TRBJ1-2
CASTYLGGEGYGYTF	TGTGCCAGCACCTACCTCGGGGGAGAAGGGTATGGCTACACCTTC	-	-	TRBV6-5	TRBJ1-2
CASSRDRAYNEQFF	TGTGCCAGCAGCCGAGACAGGGCCTACAATGAGCAGTTCTTC	-	TRBD1	TRBV7-2	TRBJ2-1
CASSLGRNTEAFF	TGTGCCAGCAGCTTGGGGAGGAACACTGAAGCTTTCTTT	-	-	TRBV7-2	TRBJ1-1
CASSVVGGDGETQYF	TGTGCCAGCAGCGTAGTCGGGGGGGATGGGGAGACCCAGTACTTC	-	TRBD2	TRBV9	TRBJ2-5
CASSLGGQGGNQPQHF	TGTGCCAGCAGCTTGGGTGGACAGGGAGGCAATCAGCCCCAGCATTTT	-	TRBD1	TRBV5-4	TRBJ1-5
CASSLGPQEAFF	TGCGCCAGCAGCTTGGGCCCGCAAGAGGCTTTCTTT	-	-	TRBV5-1	TRBJ1-1
CASTGDRGLNQPQHF	TGTGCCAGCACAGGGGACAGGGGGCTCAATCAGCCCCAGCATTTT	-	TRBD1	TRBV6-1	TRBJ1-5
CAINTVSSYNEQFF	TGTGCCATCAATACTGTGAGCTCCTACAATGAGCAGTTCTTC	-	-	TRBV28	TRBJ2-1
CASRVMEASNQPQHF	TGTGCCAGCAGAGTGATGGAAGCGAGCAATCAGCCCCAGCATTTT	-	-	TRBV2	TRBJ1-5
CASSLAQGLYEKLFF	TGTGCCAGCAGCTTAGCCCAGGGTCTTTACGAAAAACTGTTTTTT	-	-	TRBV5-6	TRBJ1-4
CASSPLGGTEAFF	TGTGCCAGCAGTCCCCTCGGGGGGACTGAAGCTTTCTTT	once	-	TRBV6-5	TRBJ1-1
CASSLGTANTGELFF	TGCGCCAGCAGCTTGGGGACAGCGAACACCGGGGAGCTGTTTTTT	-	-	TRBV5-1	TRBJ2-2
CASTRGLNTEAFF	TGTGCCAGCACGCGGGGGTTGAACACTGAAGCTTTCTTT	-	-	TRBV28	TRBJ1-1
CASSVGLAGAETQYF	TGTGCCAGCAGCGTAGGACTAGCGGGGGCTGAGACCCAGTACTTC	-	TRBD2	TRBV9	TRBJ2-5
CATSRALQDNEQFF	TGTGCCACCAGCAGAGCGTTACAGGACAATGAGCAGTTCTTC	-	-	TRBV15	TRBJ2-1
CASSPVARGGRDTQYF	TGTGCCAGTAGTCCGGTGGCCCGGGGGGGGCGAGATACGCAGTATTTT	-	TRBD2	TRBV19	TRBJ2-3
CASSVAGGGTEAFF	TGTGCCAGCAGCGTAGCAGGAGGAGGCACTGAAGCTTTCTTT	-	-	TRBV9	TRBJ1-1
CASMDTTNYGYTF	TGTGCCAGCATGGACACGACTAACTATGGCTACACCTTC	-	-	TRBV6-1	TRBJ1-2
CAWSWSGTGNQPQHF	TGTGCCTGGAGTTGGTCGGGGACAGGCAATCAGCCCCAGCATTTT	-	TRBD1	TRBV30	TRBJ1-5
CASSQGQGRLGANVLTF	TGCGCCAGCAGCCAAGGACAGGGGCGGCTTGGGGCCAACGTCCTGACTTTC	-	TRBD1	TRBV4-3	TRBJ2-6
CASSFPGQGNTGELFF	TGCGCCAGCAGCTTCCCGGGACAGGGAAACACCGGGGAGCTGTTTTTT	-	TRBD1	TRBV5-1	TRBJ2-2
CATSRERTGNYGYTF	TGTGCCACCAGCAGAGAAAGGACAGGGAACTATGGCTACACCTTC	-	TRBD1	TRBV15	TRBJ1-2
CASSSSGGQETQYF	TGTGCCAGCAGCTCGTCGGGGGGCCAAGAGACCCAGTACTTC	-	TRBD2	TRBV5-4	TRBJ2-5
CASSPAGSYYEQYF	TGTGCCAGCTCACCGGCGGGGTCTTACTACGAGCAGTACTTC	-	-	TRBV18	TRBJ2-7
CASSYSRMDSNSPLHF	TGTGCCAGCAGTTACTCGAGAATGGACAGTAATTCACCCCTCCACTTT	-	-	TRBV6-5	TRBJ1-6
CASSIGQSTDTQYF	TGTGCCAGTAGTATTGGTCAGAGCACAGATACGCAGTATTTT	-	-	TRBV19	TRBJ2-3
CASSPGQGNQPQHF	TGTGCCAGTAGTCCCGGACAGGGCAATCAGCCCCAGCATTTT	-	TRBD1	TRBV19	TRBJ1-5
CASSYSGQGTEAFF	TGTGCCAGCAGTTACTCAGGACAGGGCACTGAAGCTTTCTTT	-	TRBD1	TRBV6-5	TRBJ1-1
CASRSNRGGTEAFF	TGTGCCAGCAGAAGCAACAGGGGTGGAACTGAAGCTTTCTTT	-	TRBD1	TRBV6-6	TRBJ1-1
CASSLEMAHSSYSPLHF	TGTGCCAGCAGCTTGGAAATGGCCCACAGCTCCTATTCACCCCTCCACTTT	-	-	TRBV5-6	TRBJ1-6
CASSRLPGTGTQHF	TGTGCCAGCAGCCGCCTGCCGGGGACAGGGACCCAGCATTTT	once	TRBD1	TRBV6-5	TRBJ1-5
CASSLGAGRNLGDTEAFF	TGTGCCAGCAGCTTAGGGGCGGGACGCAACCTCGGCGACACTGAAGCTTTCTTT	-	-	TRBV7-9	TRBJ1-1
CASSWGQINTGELFF	TGTGCCAGCTCGTGGGGACAGATCAACACCGGGGAGCTGTTTTTT	few	TRBD1	TRBV6-1	TRBJ2-2
CASSGLGGQGPYEQYF	TGTGCCAGCAGCGGTCTGGGGGGACAGGGGCCCTACGAGCAGTACTTC	-	TRBD1	TRBV9	TRBJ2-7
CASKFVSNTGELFF	TGCGCCAGCAAGTTCGTAAGCAACACCGGGGAGCTGTTTTTT	once	-	TRBV5-1	TRBJ2-2
CASSAPTLTGETQYF	TGTGCCAGCAGTGCCCCTACACTTACCGGGGAGACCCAGTACTTC	-	-	TRBV2	TRBJ2-5
CASSRHGGNTIYF	TGCGCCAGCAGCCGTCACGGGGGGAACACCATATATTTT	-	-	TRBV4-3	TRBJ1-3
CASSLSPGWNSPLHF	TGTGCCAGCAGTTTATCTCCAGGGTGGAATTCACCCCTCCACTTT	-	-	TRBV27	TRBJ1-6
CASSPGTGLKGYTF	TGTGCCAGCAGCCCGGGGACAGGACTCAAAGGCTACACCTTC	few	TRBD1	TRBV13	TRBJ1-2
CASSRLRGHEQFF	TGTGCCAGCAGCCGCTTAAGGGGCCATGAGCAGTTCTTC	medium-sized	-	TRBV28	TRBJ2-1
CASSPGTAFYGYTF	TGCGCCAGCAGCCCCGGGACAGCGTTCTATGGCTACACCTTC	-	TRBD1	TRBV5-1	TRBJ1-2
CASSEAGRETQYF	TGTGCCAGCAGTGAAGCGGGGAGGGAGACCCAGTACTTC	-	-	TRBV2	TRBJ2-5
CASSQGFSSYEQYF	TGTGCCAGCAGCCAGGGCTTTAGCTCCTACGAGCAGTACTTC	medium-sized	-	TRBV5-4	TRBJ2-7
CASSLRLAGYEQYF	TGTGCCAGCTCACTCAGACTAGCGGGGTACGAGCAGTACTTC	-	TRBD2	TRBV18	TRBJ2-7
CASSIGSSPTGELFF	TGTGCCAGTAGTATAGGTTCGAGCCCTACCGGGGAGCTGTTTTTT	medium-sized	-	TRBV19	TRBJ2-2
CASSLVASADTQYF	TGTGCCAGCAGCTTAGTAGCTTCGGCAGATACGCAGTATTTT	-	-	TRBV7-2	TRBJ2-3
CASSPLGGNTEAFF	TGTGCCAGCAGCCCCTTGGGGGGGAACACTGAAGCTTTCTTT	few	-	TRBV7-3	TRBJ1-1
CASSRGLGSGANVLTF	TGTGCCAGCAGCCGAGGTCTAGGATCTGGGGCCAACGTCCTGACTTTC	-	-	TRBV7-2	TRBJ2-6
CASSLGDKSVTSYTF	TGTGCCAGCAGCTTGGGGGACAAGTCGGTTACTTCCTACACCTTC	-	-	TRBV5-6	TRBJ1-2
CASEEAPSTEAFF	TGTGCCTCCGAAGAAGCCCCAAGCACTGAAGCTTTCTTT	-	-	TRBV9	TRBJ1-1
CASSLHRFSNQPQHF	TGTGCCAGCAGCTTGCACAGGTTTAGCAATCAGCCCCAGCATTTT	-	-	TRBV5-6	TRBJ1-5